This T cell receptor beta chain is from a study of beta chain features in type 1 diabetes. Note on this clone: Its antigen remains unknown.

TCRB transcripts that were expressed got sequenced, as all of the isolated RNA had been reverse transcribed. Profiling relied on immunoSEQ multiplex PCR, and the TCRdb table lists in-frame clones only, not all of them. The sample has 80,000 to 90,000 clones, around a third seen once. Averaging approximately 120 mL, one heparinised blood draw came from each individual donor. Study-wide results and limits: It was among patients, rather than healthy donors, that naive, central memory and Treg TCRB repertoires appeared more similar. PCR might favor shorter templates, but any such skew would affect patients and controls equally.

Trimming removed 7 bases at V and 3 bases at J, with 10 bases between. The CDR3 has 12 residues. CDR1 is MNHNY and CDR2 is SVGAGI in the germline V gene (reference sequence). This sequence was found in a young woman in good health. This sequence joins TRBV6-6 and TRBJ2-7; weak D call: TRBD1 (6 bases). The sequencing input was stem cell memory CD4+ T cells from blood. This CDR3 is CASTPGHYEQYF. The CDR3 DNA reads TGTGCCAGCACTCCGGGACACTACGAGCAGTACTTC.